One and the same sample provided the 17 T cell receptor beta chains below, sequenced in a study of CD8 T cell repertoires and HIV-1 epitope variants. Their antigens remain unidentified. Clones were sequenced by immunoSEQ multiplex PCR, and TCRdb holds only the in-frame ones, with some missing. The table lists 6,000 to 8,000 clones, around 64% of them singletons, with around 43% in the top ten. Sequencing used cultured CD8+ T cells derived from PBMCs. The source is a male donor with HIV.

The chain joins TRBV14 to TRBJ2-1; 11 bases are shared with TRBD2. There are 19 residues in the CDR3. J gave up 0 bases and V 5 bases, and 12 bases lay outside the gene matches. Germline CDR1 reads SGHDN; CDR2 reads FVKESK. The CDR3 DNA reads TGTGCCAGCAGCGGAACGGGGACTAGCGGTACATACTCCTACAATGAGCAGTTCTTC. Residues: CASSGTGTSGTYSYNEQFF. Supplemented by reference TRBV14 and TRBJ2-1, the full variable domain reads EAGVTQFPSHSVIEKGQTVTLRCDPISGHDNLYWYRRVMGKEIKFLLHFVKESKQDESGMPNNRFLAERTGGTYSTLKVQPAELEDSGVYFCASSGTGTSGTYSYNEQFFGPGTRLTVL.

This clone appeared a single time. The gene calls are TRBV6-4 and TRBJ2-3; 13 positions match TRBD2. Germline CDR1 MRHNA, CDR2 SNTAGT. After removal of 2 bases from V and 4 bases from J, the junction contained 3 bases not matched to a gene. The CDR3 consists of 16 residues. CDR3 residues: CASSDATSGGSDTQYF. CDR3 nucleotide sequence: TGTGCCAGCAGTGACGCGACTAGCGGGGGGTCAGATACGCAGTATTTT.

V usage is TRBV28 and J usage is TRBJ2-7, with 10 bases identical to TRBD2. The CDR3 runs to 14 residues. The ends lost 5 bases at V and 2 bases at J; junction bases unmatched: 3. Germline lookup yields CDR1 MDHEN and CDR2 SYDVKM. The CDR3 nucleotides read TGTGCCAGCAGTGATAGCGGGAGGACCTACGAGCAGTACTTC. Its translation: CASSDSGRTYEQYF.

The sample holds one count of this clone. The chain joins TRBV27 to TRBJ2-7, with 8 nucleotides matching TRBD2. This CDR3 has 14 residues. Trimming cost V 4 bases and J 0 bases; bases outside gene matches: 2. Germline V CDR1 and CDR2: MNHEY, SMNVEV (reference sequence). CDR3 in DNA: TGTGCCAGCAGTTCTAGCGGGTCCTCCTACGAGCAGTACTTC. It codes for CASSSSGSSYEQYF.

The chain employs TRBV7-8 and TRBJ2-1, with D perhaps TRBD1 (6 bases). Germline lookup yields CDR1 SGHVS and CDR2 FQNEAQ. This CDR3 contains 14 residues. V was cut by 5 bases and J by 6 bases, with 14 bases left in between. CDR3 sequence: CASSRWDTPNEQFF. CDR3 sequence (DNA): TGTGCCAGCAGCCGGTGGGACACCCCCAATGAGCAGTTCTTC.

V is TRBV28 and J is TRBJ2-4; D is possibly TRBD1 or TRBD2 (6 bases each). This CDR3 spans 19 amino acids. Deletions cut 2 bases from V and 0 bases from J, with 20 bases between. Looked up from germline, CDR1 is MDHEN and CDR2 is SYDVKM. The CDR3 loop is CASSLLGGTLGLAKNIQYF. In DNA, the CDR3 is TGTGCCAGCAGTTTACTAGGAGGGACACTCGGTTTAGCCAAAAACATTCAGTACTTC.

The chain employs TRBV6-6 and TRBJ1-5; D might be TRBD1 (5 bases). Germline V gives CDR1 MNHNY, CDR2 SVGAGI (reference sequence). The CDR3 is made up of 13 amino acids. The germline V and J ends were trimmed by 6 bases and 0 bases, with 6 bases remaining between them. The CDR3 sequence: CASRDISNQPQHF. The CDR3 coding sequence is TGTGCCAGCAGGGACATTAGCAATCAGCCCCAGCATTTT.

The V and J genes are TRBV2 and TRBJ2-5, with TRBD1 matching 9 bases. The CDR3 has 16 residues. In germline, CDR1 is SNHLY, CDR2 FYNNEI. Losses at the gene ends were 6 bases for V and 2 bases for J; bases not matched to a gene: 10. The DNA of the CDR3 is TGTGCCAGCAGGGGCGTAGATGACAGGGGGCAAGAGACCCAGTACTTC. This codes for CASRGVDDRGQETQYF.

The chain combines TRBV14 with TRBJ2-5, with a weak D call TRBD2 (6 bases). V shed 4 bases and J shed 1 base, with 10 bases lying between them. CDR1 SGHDN and CDR2 FVKESK come from the germline V gene. This CDR3 has 14 residues. CDR3 bases: TGTGCCAGCAGCCCCCGGGACTTCCAAGAGACCCAGTACTTC. It yields the protein CASSPRDFQETQYF.

In its sample, this clone was seen a few times. V is TRBV20-1 and J is TRBJ1-1; TRBD1 might be the D (5 bases). V was pared by 5 bases and J by 8 bases, with 12 bases between. Germline V gives CDR1 DFQATT, CDR2 SNEGSKA (reference sequence). CDR3 length: 11 residues. The CDR3 nucleotides read TGCAGTGCTGGGGACGGAGTCGAAGCTTTCTTT. Encoded protein: CSAGDGVEAFF.

This clone is labeled medium-sized. The chain recombines TRBV6-5 with TRBJ1-5, with D perhaps TRBD1 (6 bases). With 5 bases removed from V and 5 bases from J, the gap between germline ends came to 16 bases. The CDR3 spans 15 residues. In germline, CDR1 is MNHEY, CDR2 SVGAGI. Written as DNA, the CDR3 is TGTGCCAGCAGTGGGGGGCAGGGGATACATCAGCCCCAGCATTTT. It encodes CASSGGQGIHQPQHF.

This clone was detected only a few times. V usage is TRBV5-4 and J usage is TRBJ1-1; D remains unclear. There are 13 residues in the CDR3. Trimming stripped 0 bases from V and 1 base from J, with 4 bases between. Germline V lookup: CDR1 SGHNT, CDR2 YYREEE (reference sequence). DNA for the CDR3: TGTGCCAGCAGCTTGGGGGGGAACACTGAAGCTTTCTTT. Protein sequence: CASSLGGNTEAFF.

The CDR3 sequence: CSVAAGELTYNEQFF. CDR3 coding DNA: TGCAGCGTTGCAGCGGGAGAACTCACTTACAATGAGCAGTTCTTC. This chain links TRBV29-1 with TRBJ2-1; 8 bases are a match to TRBD2. CDR3 size: 15 residues. The V segment lost 4 bases and the J segment 4 bases; nucleotides outside the gene matches: 9. Germline CDR1 is SQVTM and CDR2 is ANQGSEA.

This clone has only a few counts. The chain joins TRBV4-2 to TRBJ2-1; 9 nucleotides line up with TRBD1. This CDR3 is 14 amino acids long. Germline lookup yields CDR1 LGHNA and CDR2 YNFKEQ. V trimming: 0 bases; J trimming: 8 bases; junction bases outside the gene matches: 2. CDR3 coding DNA: TGTGCCAGCAGCCAAGAGGACAGGGGATATGAGCAGTTCTTC. Translated: CASSQEDRGYEQFF.

The V call is TRBV5-4, the J call TRBJ1-2, with a tentative D call TRBD1 (6 bases). Trimming took 6 bases from V and 4 from J, leaving 13 bases between them. The CDR3 runs to 13 residues. Germline CDR1 and CDR2: SGHNT and YYREEE (reference sequence). The CDR3 region is CASIGGASYGYTF. CDR3 nucleotides: TGTGCCAGCATCGGGGGGGCCAGCTATGGCTACACCTTC. Using reference TRBV5-4 and TRBJ1-2 for the parts outside the CDR3, the full variable domain is ETGVTQSPTHLIKTRGQQVTLRCSSQSGHNTVSWYQQALGQGPQFIFQYYREEENGRGNFPPRFSGLQFPNYSSELNVNALELDDSALYLCASIGGASYGYTFGSGTRLTVV.

V usage is TRBV6-5 and J usage is TRBJ1-4, with TRBD1 as a possible D gene (6 bases). The V gene's germline CDR1 is MNHEY and CDR2 SVGAGI. The CDR3 has 15 amino acids. V shed 3 bases and J shed 4 bases, with 12 bases lying between them. CDR3 amino acids: CASSYKGQLNEKLFF. The CDR3 DNA reads TGTGCCAGCAGTTATAAGGGACAACTTAATGAAAAACTGTTTTTT.

In this sample, this clone turned up once. This sequence joins TRBV13 and TRBJ2-3; D is possibly TRBD1 or TRBD2 (6 bases each). CDR1 is PRHDT, CDR2 FYEKMQ, per germline (reference sequence). Trimming stripped 1 base from V and 6 bases from J, with 11 bases between. CDR3 length equals 14 residues. CDR3 in amino acids: CASSLEGGLDTQYF. DNA of the CDR3: TGTGCCAGCAGCTTAGAGGGGGGTTTGGATACGCAGTATTTT.